The clone carrying this T cell receptor beta chain was detected once. CDR1 is LGHDT and CDR2 is YNNKEL in the germline V gene (reference sequence). The CDR3 covers 15 residues. J gave up 9 bases and V 7 bases, and 17 bases lay outside the gene matches. Diagnoses were established using clinical symptoms, serum thyroxine and TRAb, thyroid ultrasound and orbital computed tomography. The data were taken from a study of T cells in Graves' hyperthyroidism and ophthalmopathy. Amplified regions were TCR beta CDR3 sequences from RNA transcripts. The TCR CDR3 first-round RT-PCR relied on the HTBI primer set. Via MiXCR, TCRdb re-called the multiplex PCR reads, giving one row per CDR3 protein. This table holds roughly 700,000 distinct CDR3 sequences, around a third found once.

This TCR derives from a woman in her forties with Graves' hyperthyroidism. Source material: blood. The chain combines TRBV3-1 with TRBJ1-1; 7 nucleotides align to TRBD1. CDR3 coding DNA: TGTGCCAGCAATCATCAGACAGGGAACGGTATGAAAGCTTTCTTT. This gives the protein CASNHQTGNGMKAFF.